This is a list of T cell receptor beta chains from one sample in a study of cytomegalovirus exposure and HLA in healthy donors. Profiled with immunoSEQ multiplex PCR; TCRdb holds only in-frame clones, not every one. There are about 110,000 clones in the sample, with around 0.59% held by the top ten. The sample comprised PBMCs. The origin of the receptors is a man aged 50 to 59 in good health and CMV-seronegative. CDR3s include the opening cysteine and the closing phenylalanine or tryptophan. The D gene is left open where the match is weak.

j_gene	len	d_gene	v_gene	CDR3aa	CDR3nt
TRBJ1-2	16	.	TRBV13	CASSLGTAQVSKGYTF	TGTGCCAGCAGCTTGGGGACTGCCCAGGTTTCGAAGGGCTACACCTTC
TRBJ2-7	15	TRBD2	TRBV5-1	CASSVTGRSSYEQYF	TGCGCCAGCAGCGTAACCGGGAGGAGCTCCTACGAGCAGTACTTC
TRBJ2-5	16	TRBD1	TRBV18	CASSTRERQGSETQYF	TGTGCCAGCTCAACTCGGGAACGACAGGGTTCGGAGACCCAGTACTTC
TRBJ2-1	15	TRBD2	TRBV15	CATSRRTSGYNEQFF	TGTGCCACCAGCAGACGGACTAGCGGTTACAATGAGCAGTTCTTC
TRBJ2-5	14	.	TRBV5-1	CASSLVSSLETQYF	TGCGCCAGCAGCTTGGTCTCTAGCTTAGAGACCCAGTACTTC
TRBJ2-3	14	TRBD2	TRBV12-5	CASGLEAGVDTQYF	TGTGCTAGTGGTTTGGAGGCGGGAGTGGATACGCAGTATTTT
TRBJ2-5	14	.	TRBV18	CASSLTGLQETQYF	TGTGCCAGCTCACTAACGGGACTCCAAGAGACCCAGTACTTC
TRBJ2-7	15	TRBD2	TRBV9	CASSAGLAGMYEQYF	TGTGCCAGCAGCGCGGGACTAGCGGGAATGTACGAGCAGTACTTC
TRBJ1-3	16	.	TRBV13	CASSFGQLHSGNTIYF	TGTGCCAGCAGCTTTGGGCAGCTGCACTCTGGAAACACCATATATTTT
TRBJ2-6	16	.	TRBV7-6	CASSSPGRSGANVLTF	TGTGCCAGCAGCTCCCCTGGGCGTTCTGGGGCCAACGTCCTGACTTTC
TRBJ1-3	15	.	TRBV7-9	CASSPSPGSGNTIYF	TGTGCCAGCAGCCCATCCCCGGGTTCTGGAAACACCATATATTTT
TRBJ2-7	15	.	TRBV7-2	CASSSNRANPYEQYF	TGTGCCAGCAGCTCCAACAGAGCTAATCCCTACGAGCAGTACTTC
TRBJ1-2	12	TRBD1	TRBV2	CASCDRAWSYTF	TGTGCCAGCTGTGACAGGGCTTGGAGCTACACCTTC
TRBJ1-1	15	TRBD1	TRBV18	CASSPTRDRATEAFF	TGTGCCAGCTCACCAACCAGGGACAGGGCTACTGAAGCTTTCTTT
TRBJ2-7	14	.	TRBV5-6	CASSLGETFYEQYF	TGTGCCAGCAGCTTAGGAGAAACCTTCTACGAGCAGTACTTC
TRBJ1-2	14	.	TRBV7-8	CASSGRGVGQGYTF	TGTGCCAGCAGCGGCCGGGGGGTGGGGCAGGGCTACACCTTC
TRBJ1-4	17	TRBD1	TRBV5-1	CASSFTNRGRGDEKLFF	TGCGCCAGCAGCTTCACCAACAGGGGAAGAGGGGATGAAAAACTGTTTTTT
TRBJ2-7	13	TRBD2	TRBV7-9	CASRLAGSYEQYF	TGTGCCAGCAGACTAGCGGGTTCCTACGAGCAGTACTTC
TRBJ2-1	15	TRBD1	TRBV5-1	CASSPPGQGFNEQFF	TGCGCCAGCAGTCCCCCGGGACAGGGGTTTAATGAGCAGTTCTTC
TRBJ2-5	14	.	TRBV2	CASGSRAGSETQYF	TGTGCCAGTGGGTCCAGGGCAGGGTCCGAGACCCAGTACTTC
TRBJ2-1	15	.	TRBV7-9	CASSLVRDGNNEQFF	TGTGCCAGCAGCTTGGTCAGGGATGGAAACAATGAGCAGTTCTTC
TRBJ2-7	15	TRBD1	TRBV5-1	CASSLATGGTYEQYF	TGCGCCAGCAGCTTGGCGACAGGGGGCACGTACGAGCAGTACTTC
TRBJ2-7	14	TRBD1	TRBV5-1	CASSYGTGAYEQYF	TGCGCCAGCAGCTACGGGACAGGGGCCTACGAGCAGTACTTC
TRBJ2-3	12	.	TRBV4-2	CASSPSPDTQYF	TGTGCCAGCAGCCCAAGCCCAGATACGCAGTATTTT